The rows below give T cell receptor beta chains drawn from one sample of a study of shared clonotypes between healthy human individuals. Repertoires were generated with immunoSEQ multiplex PCR, while TCRdb's copy carries only in-frame clones and drops some. This sample yields about 670,000 clones, of which 72% are seen a single time; about 1.7% belongs to the top ten. The sequencing input was memory CD4+ T cells sorted from blood. Receptor source: a woman in her 30s in good health. Both conserved end residues are part of each CDR3. Fields, in order: D gene, clone size, J gene, V gene, CDR3 protein, CDR3 DNA. A D gene is named only where the DNA matches it firmly. Rows may omit the clone size; those that give it use once, few, many or a size class.

>TRBD2|-|TRBJ2-3|TRBV28
CASSPLLAGRDTQYF
TGTGCCAGCAGCCCTCTACTAGCGGGTAGGGATACGCAGTATTTT
>TRBD1|-|TRBJ1-1|TRBV18
CASSSGDRPNTEAFF
TGTGCCAGCTCAAGTGGGGACAGACCGAACACTGAAGCTTTCTTT
>-|-|TRBJ2-3|TRBV7-9
CASGRIDTQYF
TGTGCCAGCGGTCGCATAGATACGCAGTATTTT
>-|few|TRBJ1-1|TRBV6-1
CASSEFGENTEAFF
TGTGCCAGCAGTGAATTTGGGGAAAACACTGAAGCTTTCTTT
>TRBD1|-|TRBJ2-1|TRBV5-4
CASNPGQVLPNEQFF
TGTGCCAGCAACCCGGGACAGGTTTTGCCCAATGAGCAGTTCTTC
>-|-|TRBJ1-5|TRBV2
CASSRQLLNQPQHF
TGTGCCAGCAGTCGACAGCTACTTAATCAGCCCCAGCATTTT
>TRBD2|-|TRBJ2-1|TRBV7-3
CASSLSGSSYNEQFF
TGTGCCAGCAGCCTGAGCGGGAGCTCCTACAATGAGCAGTTCTTC
>-|few|TRBJ2-7|TRBV11-2
CASSRARGTAYEQYF
TGTGCCAGCAGCCGAGCCCGGGGAACCGCCTACGAGCAGTACTTC
>-|-|TRBJ1-6|TRBV27
CASSPINSPLHF
TGTGCCAGCAGTCCGATTAATTCACCCCTCCACTTT
>TRBD1|many|TRBJ2-7|TRBV5-1
CASSKGATTLSYEQYF
TGCGCCAGCTCAAAGGGGGCTACCACCCTCTCCTACGAGCAGTACTTC
>-|-|TRBJ1-2|TRBV21-1
CAIQDRVGGYTF
TGTGCCATCCAGGACAGGGTTGGAGGCTACACCTTC
>-|-|TRBJ1-1|TRBV11-1
CASSFPSMGLAFF
TGTGCCAGCAGCTTTCCGTCGATGGGATTAGCTTTCTTT
>-|-|TRBJ2-1|TRBV29-1
CSVEGRQGSAGIQSSYNEQFF
TGCAGCGTTGAGGGGAGACAGGGATCCGCGGGGATCCAGAGCTCCTACAATGAGCAGTTCTTC
>-|-|TRBJ2-7|TRBV27
CASSPLDSYEQYF
TGTGCCAGCAGTCCTTTGGACTCCTACGAGCAGTACTTC
>-|-|TRBJ1-1|TRBV10-1
CASRRAANTEAFF
TGCGCCAGCCGGCGTGCGGCGAACACTGAAGCTTTCTTT
>TRBD1|-|TRBJ2-7|TRBV7-3
CASSPSGTGAHEQYF
TGTGCCAGCAGCCCGTCTGGGACAGGGGCCCACGAGCAGTACTTC
>TRBD2|once|TRBJ2-2|TRBV27
CASSIFVAGTGELFF
TGTGCCAGCAGTATTTTTGTAGCGGGCACCGGGGAGCTGTTTTTT
>-|-|TRBJ1-2|TRBV27
CASSFGGLYGYTF
TGTGCCAGCAGTTTTGGAGGGCTATATGGCTACACCTTC
>-|-|TRBJ2-1|TRBV7-9
CASSVGASRRSEQFF
TGTGCCAGCAGCGTCGGTGCTAGTAGACGGAGTGAGCAGTTCTTC
>-|-|TRBJ2-7|TRBV7-2
CASSPGRVSSYEQYF
TGTGCCAGCAGCCCTGGACGCGTAAGCTCCTACGAGCAGTACTTC
>TRBD1|-|TRBJ1-5|TRBV7-9
CASSLAGQGKNQPQHF
TGTGCCAGCAGCTTAGCGGGACAGGGGAAAAATCAGCCCCAGCATTTT
>-|-|TRBJ1-2|TRBV14
CASSLGPNYGYTF
TGTGCCAGCAGCCTAGGACCTAACTATGGCTACACCTTC
>-|-|TRBJ2-3|TRBV29-1
CSVCKVGSTDTQYF
TGCAGCGTTTGTAAGGTGGGGAGCACAGATACGCAGTATTTT
>-|many|TRBJ2-1|TRBV5-1
CASSSNELVGQFF
TGCGCCAGCAGCTCGAACGAACTAGTGGGGCAGTTCTTC
>-|-|TRBJ1-2|TRBV7-8
CASSPPRRGFDGYTF
TGTGCCAGCAGCCCGCCGCGGAGGGGGTTTGATGGCTACACCTTC
>TRBD1|-|TRBJ1-1|TRBV28
CASSLEIWDREGRAEAFF
TGTGCCAGCAGTTTAGAGATTTGGGACAGGGAAGGTAGAGCTGAAGCTTTCTTT
>-|-|TRBJ1-5|TRBV19
CASSIGRSSNQPQHF
TGTGCCAGTAGTATCGGCAGATCTAGCAATCAGCCCCAGCATTTT
>-|few|TRBJ2-3|TRBV6-1
CASSRLGSDTQYF
TGTGCCAGCAGTCGACTTGGGTCAGATACGCAGTATTTT
>-|-|TRBJ2-6|TRBV28
CASHVSGANVLTF
TGTGCCAGCCACGTCTCTGGGGCCAACGTCCTGACTTTC
>TRBD1|-|TRBJ1-1|TRBV19
CASGDRALNTEAFF
TGTGCCAGTGGGGACAGGGCTCTGAACACTGAAGCTTTCTTT
>-|-|TRBJ2-1|TRBV10-3
CAISEARGHEQFF
TGTGCCATCAGTGAAGCCAGGGGCCACGAGCAGTTCTTC
>TRBD2|-|TRBJ2-7|TRBV5-1
CASSSGTSSHEQYF
TGCGCCAGCAGCTCAGGGACTAGCAGCCACGAGCAGTACTTC
>TRBD1|-|TRBJ2-1|TRBV6-5
CASSYKGQGGHEQFF
TGTGCCAGCAGTTACAAGGGACAGGGTGGCCATGAGCAGTTCTTC
>-|-|TRBJ2-7|TRBV2
CASSLIRTVSSYEQYF
TGTGCCAGCAGTCTTATCCGGACAGTGTCCTCCTACGAGCAGTACTTC
>-|many|TRBJ2-3|TRBV5-1
CASGTGATDTQYF
TGCGCCAGCGGAACCGGTGCCACAGATACGCAGTATTTT
>TRBD1|-|TRBJ2-1|TRBV19
CASGTGGGNEQFF
TGTGCCAGTGGGACAGGGGGAGGCAATGAGCAGTTCTTC
>-|once|TRBJ2-3|TRBV4-1
CASSQAGAGARDTQYF
TGCGCCAGCAGCCAAGCGGGGGCGGGAGCTCGAGATACGCAGTATTTT
>-|many|TRBJ1-2|TRBV28
CASSRGENYGYTF
TGTGCCAGCAGTAGGGGGGAAAACTATGGCTACACCTTC
>TRBD2|once|TRBJ2-5|TRBV9
CASSVWGLAGDHQETQYF
TGTGCCAGCAGCGTTTGGGGACTAGCGGGAGACCATCAAGAGACCCAGTACTTC
>TRBD1|-|TRBJ2-7|TRBV28
CASSLSTGGREQYF
TGTGCCAGCAGTTTATCGACAGGGGGCCGGGAGCAGTACTTC
>TRBD1|-|TRBJ1-1|TRBV2
CASSRQGRDTEAFF
TGTGCCAGCAGTAGACAGGGCAGGGACACTGAAGCTTTCTTT
>-|-|TRBJ1-2|TRBV11-2
CASSANPGARYGYTF
TGTGCCAGCAGCGCGAACCCGGGGGCCCGCTATGGCTACACCTTC
>-|-|TRBJ2-2|TRBV6-6
CASSRVIGLSGELFF
TGTGCCAGCAGCCGGGTCATCGGCTTGTCCGGGGAGCTGTTTTTT
>-|-|TRBJ2-3|TRBV18
CASSHQQTTDTQYF
TGTGCCAGCTCACACCAACAGACCACAGATACGCAGTATTTT
>-|-|TRBJ1-5|TRBV2
CASSEGHTYQPQHF
TGTGCCAGCAGTGAAGGTCACACCTATCAGCCCCAGCATTTT
>TRBD2|-|TRBJ2-5|TRBV19
CASSPGLAGSETQYF
TGTGCCAGTAGTCCCGGACTAGCGGGATCGGAGACCCAGTACTTC